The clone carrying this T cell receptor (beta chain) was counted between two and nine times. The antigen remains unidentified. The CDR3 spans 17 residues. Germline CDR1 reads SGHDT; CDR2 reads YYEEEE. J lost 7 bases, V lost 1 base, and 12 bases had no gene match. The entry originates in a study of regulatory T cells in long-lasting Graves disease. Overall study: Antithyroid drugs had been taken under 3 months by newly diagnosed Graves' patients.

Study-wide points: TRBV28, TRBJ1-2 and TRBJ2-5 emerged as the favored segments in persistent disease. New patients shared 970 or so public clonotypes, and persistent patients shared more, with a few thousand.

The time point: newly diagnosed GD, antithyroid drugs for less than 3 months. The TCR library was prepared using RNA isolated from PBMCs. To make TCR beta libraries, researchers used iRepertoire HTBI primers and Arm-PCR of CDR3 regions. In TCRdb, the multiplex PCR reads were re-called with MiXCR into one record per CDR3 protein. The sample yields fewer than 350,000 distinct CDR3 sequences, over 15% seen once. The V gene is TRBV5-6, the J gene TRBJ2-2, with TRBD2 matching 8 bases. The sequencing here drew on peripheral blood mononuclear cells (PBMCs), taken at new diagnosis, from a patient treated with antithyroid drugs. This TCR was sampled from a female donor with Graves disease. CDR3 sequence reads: CASSLRVRAGVIGELFF. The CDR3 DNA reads TGTGCCAGCAGCTTGAGGGTGCGAGCGGGAGTTATCGGGGAGCTGTTTTTT.